This T cell receptor (beta chain) stems from a study of blood T cell repertoires in COVID-19. Study-level background: T cells, B-cell-depleted T cells, or PBMCs supplied cDNA or gDNA.

The germline V gene encodes CDR1 KGHSH and CDR2 LQKENI. V was clipped by 4 bases and J by 6 bases, with 15 bases between them. The CDR3 runs to 14 residues. Measured with immunoSEQ multiplex PCR; TCRdb has only the in-frame clones, and not every one. This repertoire shows around 100,000 clones, around 93% found once; its top ten account for approximately 15%. Sequenced material: peripheral blood. The sequence was collected from a man in his fifties or sixties with acute or convalescent COVID-19. This rearrangement joins TRBV18 to TRBJ2-5; possibly TRBD2 for D (5 bases). The chain's CDR3 is CASSLETGIQTQYF. The CDR3 DNA sequence: TGTGCCAGCTCACTAGAGACGGGGATACAGACCCAGTACTTC.